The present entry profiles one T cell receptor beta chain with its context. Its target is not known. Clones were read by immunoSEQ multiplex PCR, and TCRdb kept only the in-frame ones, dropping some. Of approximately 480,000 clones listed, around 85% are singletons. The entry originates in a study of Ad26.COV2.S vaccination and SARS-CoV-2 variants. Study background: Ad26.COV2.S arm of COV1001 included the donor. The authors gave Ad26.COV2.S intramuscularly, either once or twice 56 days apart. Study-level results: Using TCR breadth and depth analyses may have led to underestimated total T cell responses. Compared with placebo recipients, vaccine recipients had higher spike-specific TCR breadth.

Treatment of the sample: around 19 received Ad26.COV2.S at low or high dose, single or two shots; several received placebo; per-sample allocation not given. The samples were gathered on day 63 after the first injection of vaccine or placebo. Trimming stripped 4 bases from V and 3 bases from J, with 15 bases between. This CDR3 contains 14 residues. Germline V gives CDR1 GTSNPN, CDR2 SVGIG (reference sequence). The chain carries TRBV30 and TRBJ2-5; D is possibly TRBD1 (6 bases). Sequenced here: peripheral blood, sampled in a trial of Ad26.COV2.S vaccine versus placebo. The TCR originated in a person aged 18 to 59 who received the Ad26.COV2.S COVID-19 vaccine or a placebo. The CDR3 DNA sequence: TGTGCCTGGACCCCCCCGAAGGGGGAAGAGACCCAGTACTTC. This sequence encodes CAWTPPKGEETQYF.